Listed here are 22 T cell receptor beta chains from one sample, sequenced in a study of T cell responses to AZD1222 COVID-19 vaccine (TCRdb year 2021). Library method: the immunoSEQ multiplex PCR assay. TCRdb took over this immuneACCESS table, retaining in-frame rearrangements with V and J assigned. Such tables are incomplete; in checked studies, under half of the missing clones stem from an unresolved V gene, and the remainder is unexplained. The sample table records over 85,000 clones; approximately 90% of these occur just once. The ten largest account for over 9.5% of the sample. This sample's time point label indicates: baseline before first vaccination. Material: peripheral blood, obtained on day 0 of AZD1222 vaccination. Receptor source: an adult in good health.

A few counts support this clone. The rearrangement links TRBV19 to TRBJ1-1; D not resolved. V was trimmed by 6 bases and J by 11 bases, leaving 16 bases between them. Germline-derived CDR1 and CDR2 are LNHDA and SQIVND (reference sequence). This CDR3 comprises 12 residues. The CDR3 sequence is CASSREGGEAFF. For the CDR3, the DNA is TGTGCCAGTAGCCGTGAGGGCGGGGAGGCTTTCTTT.

The chain employs TRBV5-1 and TRBJ2-1; D may be TRBD2 (5 bases). Trimming pared 7 bases from V and 3 bases from J, leaving 11 bases between. CDR1 SGHRS and CDR2 YFSETQ come from the germline V gene. The CDR3 length is 13 residues. CDR3 sequence: CASGPGLYNEQFF. Here the CDR3 DNA reads TGCGCCAGCGGACCCGGACTCTACAATGAGCAGTTCTTC. The full variable domain, in which reference TRBV5-1 and TRBJ2-1 provide the parts outside the CDR3, is KAGVTQTPRYLIKTRGQQVTLSCSPISGHRSVSWYQQTPGQGLQFLFEYFSETQRNKGNFPGRFSGRQFSNSRSEMNVSTLELGDSALYLCASGPGLYNEQFFGPGTRLTVL.

This sequence joins TRBV9 and TRBJ2-2, with 7 bases fitting TRBD2. Germline lookup yields CDR1 SGDLS and CDR2 YYNGEE. With V trimmed by 10 bases and J by 6 bases, 12 bases remained unmatched. This CDR3 is built from 14 residues. This CDR3 is CASTRENGAGELFF. DNA for the CDR3: TGTGCCTCAACGCGGGAGAACGGGGCCGGGGAGCTGTTTTTT.

The rearrangement uses TRBV4-2 and TRBJ2-5; 7 bases map to TRBD2. The V gene end was trimmed by 5 bases and the J gene end by 1 base; junction bases not matched to a gene: 7. Germline CDR1 and CDR2: LGHNA and YNFKEQ. The CDR3 has 15 residues. This chain's CDR3 is CASSGRGGGQETQYF. The CDR3 DNA is TGTGCCAGCAGCGGTCGAGGCGGGGGCCAAGAGACCCAGTACTTC.

The chain is built from TRBV9 and TRBJ2-5; 8 nucleotides line up with TRBD1. V lost 5 bases and J lost 5; bases outside the gene matches: 11. Germline V CDR1 and CDR2: SGDLS, YYNGEE. This CDR3 region has 15 residues. The CDR3 nucleotides read TGTGCCAGCAGTTATAACCAGGGGGCGGACGAGACCCAGTACTTC. It is translated as CASSYNQGADETQYF. Full variable domain (missing parts from reference TRBV9 and TRBJ2-5): DSGVTQTPKHLITATGQRVTLRCSPRSGDLSVYWYQQSLDQGLQFLIQYYNGEERAKGNILERFSAQQFPDLHSELNLSSLELGDSALYFCASSYNQGADETQYFGPGTRLLVL.

The rearrangement links TRBV30 to TRBJ1-6, with D perhaps TRBD1 (6 bases). The germline gives CDR1 GTSNPN, CDR2 SVGIG (reference sequence). V was clipped by 5 bases and J by 2 bases, with 16 bases between them. The CDR3 covers 16 residues. CDR3 sequence: CAWVDKGVTYNSPLHF. For the CDR3, the DNA is TGTGCCTGGGTAGATAAGGGGGTAACCTATAATTCACCCCTCCACTTT. The variable domain in full, with the rest retrieved from reference TRBV30 and TRBJ1-6, is SQTIHQWPATLVQPVGSPLSLECTVEGTSNPNLYWYRQAAGRGLQLLFYSVGIGQISSEVPQNLSASRPQDRQFILSSKKLLLSDSGFYLCAWVDKGVTYNSPLHFGNGTRLTVT.

The chain couples TRBV2 to TRBJ1-5; TRBD1 matches 7 bases. V shed 9 bases and J 0 bases; nucleotides not matched to a gene: 5. Germline assignment: CDR1 SNHLY and CDR2 FYNNEI. CDR3 length: 14 amino acids. Here the CDR3 reads CASTTGFSNQPQHF. CDR3 DNA sequence: TGTGCCAGTACGACAGGGTTTAGCAATCAGCCCCAGCATTTT.

V and J are TRBV7-9 and TRBJ2-6, with D possibly TRBD1 on 6 matching bases. The ends were cut back, 1 base at V and 0 bases at J, with 13 bases in the middle. From germline, CDR1 is SEHNR and CDR2 FQNEAQ (reference sequence). This CDR3 has 18 amino acids. The CDR3 region has the DNA TGTGCCAGCAGCTTAGGGCCGGGACACCGCTCTGGGGCCAACGTCCTGACTTTC. Encoded protein: CASSLGPGHRSGANVLTF.

The chain recombines TRBV5-1 with TRBJ2-3, with D possibly called TRBD1 or TRBD2 (6 bases each). Germline-derived CDR1 and CDR2 are SGHRS and YFSETQ. This CDR3 contains 16 residues. V gave up 4 bases and J gave up 1 base, with 16 bases separating them. CDR3 coding DNA: TGCGCCAGCAGCCCGCCGGGGGCCCTTCGCACAGATACGCAGTATTTT. It is translated as CASSPPGALRTDTQYF.

With regard to this clone: An end of the junction differs from the germline gene, which may be a read error. V gene TRBV6-5 combines with J gene TRBJ2-7, with no clear D. Germline V gene lookup returns CDR1 MNHEY and CDR2 SVGAGI. This CDR3 comprises 12 residues. The CDR3 here is CASSSALIGPFF. The CDR3 DNA sequence: TGTGCCAGCAGTTCCGCCTTAATCGGCCCATTTTTC.

The rearrangement links TRBV11-2 to TRBJ1-5; D call uncertain. The V gene lost 3 bases and the J gene lost 4 bases, with 7 bases spanning the gap. This CDR3 comprises 13 residues. CDR1 and CDR2 from the germline V gene are SGHAT and FQNNGV. CDR3 nucleotide sequence: TGTGCCAGCAGCTTCCCGGGAAATCAGCCCCAGCATTTT. Protein sequence: CASSFPGNQPQHF.

This clone is a singleton in its sample. The chain links TRBV30 to TRBJ1-3, with 9 bases fitting TRBD1. The CDR3 contains 16 residues. V lost 2 bases to trimming and J lost 1 base; unmatched junction nucleotides: 6. CDR1 is GTSNPN and CDR2 is SVGIG in the germline V gene (reference sequence). CDR3 coding DNA: TGTGCCTGGAGTACCCGGGACAGGGTTTCTGGAAACACCATATATTTT. Translating it yields CAWSTRDRVSGNTIYF.

This sequence joins TRBV7-2 and TRBJ2-7, with D perhaps TRBD2 (5 bases). CDR1 and CDR2 from the germline V gene are SGHTA and FQGNSA. The CDR3 has 13 amino acids. Trimming removed 6 bases at V and 0 bases at J, with 9 bases between. In DNA form, the CDR3 reads TGTGCCAGCAGTCGGAGCGGCTCCTACGAGCAGTACTTC. This sequence encodes CASSRSGSYEQYF.

V is TRBV28 and J is TRBJ2-3, with 8 bases aligning to TRBD2. The trim removed 4 bases at V and 7 bases at J, leaving 16 bases unmatched. This CDR3 comprises 17 residues. Germline CDR1 and CDR2: MDHEN and SYDVKM. The CDR3: CASSSPRDSGVGHTQYF. The CDR3 DNA reads as TGTGCCAGCAGTTCCCCAAGGGATAGCGGGGTGGGGCATACGCAGTATTTT.

This chain connects TRBV19 to TRBJ1-1; maybe TRBD1 (5 bases). The germline V gene has CDR1 LNHDA and CDR2 SQIVND (reference sequence). Trimming pared 8 bases from V and 8 bases from J, leaving 9 bases between. The length of the CDR3 is 10 residues. In DNA form, the CDR3 reads TGTGCCAGTGTTCAGGGAGAAGCTTTCTTT. Amino acids: CASVQGEAFF.

The CDR3 sequence is CASSLRASHTDTQYF. The CDR3 DNA follows: TGTGCCAGCAGCCTCAGGGCTAGCCACACAGATACGCAGTATTTT. This chain connects TRBV3-1 (or the pseudogene TRBV3-2) to TRBJ2-3; D possibly matches TRBD1 or TRBD2 (5 bases each). Germline loops: CDR1 LGHDT, CDR2 YNNKEL (reference sequence). This CDR3 comprises 15 residues. V gave up 4 bases and J gave up 2 bases, with 13 bases separating them.

The V gene is TRBV24-1, the J gene TRBJ1-3; the match to TRBD1 covers 11 bases. The length of the CDR3 is 15 residues. Looked up from germline, CDR1 is KGHDR and CDR2 is SFDVKD. V shed 4 bases and J 8 bases; nucleotides not matched to a gene: 6. The CDR3 spells CATSDGQGARDTIYF. DNA of the CDR3: TGTGCCACCAGTGACGGACAGGGGGCAAGAGACACCATATATTTT.

The chain employs TRBV28 and TRBJ1-3, with D possibly TRBD1 on 6 matching bases. CDR1 and CDR2 from the germline V gene are MDHEN and SYDVKM. This CDR3 contains 15 residues. Trimming pared 6 bases from V and 1 base from J, leaving 13 bases between. CDR3 coding DNA: TGTGCCAGCAGCCGAAATACAGGGTCTGGAAACACCATATATTTT. Translation gives CASSRNTGSGNTIYF.

This chain links TRBV9 with TRBJ2-2, with a tentative D call TRBD1 (6 bases). Germline CDR1 and CDR2: SGDLS and YYNGEE. The CDR3 runs to 14 residues. V was pared by 6 bases and J by 5 bases, with 14 bases between. The DNA for the CDR3 is TGTGCCAGCAAAACAGGGTTAAATACCGGGGAGCTGTTTTTT. It is translated as CASKTGLNTGELFF.

V and J are TRBV3-1 (or the pseudogene TRBV3-2) and TRBJ1-2, with unresolved D. The CDR3 has 13 amino acids. Germline V lookup: CDR1 LGHDT, CDR2 YNNKEL (reference sequence). V was shortened by 4 bases and J by 3 bases, with 9 bases between the two germline ends. CDR3 sequence reads: CASSLGNDYGYTF. The DNA for the CDR3 is TGTGCCAGCAGCCTCGGGAATGACTATGGCTACACCTTC.

The V gene is TRBV9, the J gene TRBJ2-5, with 8 bases aligning to TRBD1. The CDR3 has 14 amino acids. Germline values: CDR1 SGDLS, CDR2 YYNGEE. The V gene end was trimmed by 4 bases and the J gene end by 4 bases; junction bases not matched to a gene: 6. CDR3: CASSPGTGLETQYF. The CDR3 nucleotides are TGTGCCAGCAGCCCAGGGACAGGCCTAGAGACCCAGTACTTC.

V usage is TRBV28 and J usage is TRBJ2-3, with 14 bases identical to TRBD2. The V segment lost 5 bases and the J segment 8 bases; nucleotides outside the gene matches: 15. This CDR3 spans 18 amino acids. Germline values: CDR1 MDHEN, CDR2 SYDVKM. CDR3 region: CASSLPGTSGRPEGTQYF. CDR3 coding DNA: TGTGCCAGCAGTCTACCCGGGACTAGCGGGAGACCCGAGGGTACGCAGTATTTT. Variable domain in full (rest from reference TRBV28 and TRBJ2-3): DVKVTQSSRYLVKRTGEKVFLECVQDMDHENMFWYRQDPGLGLRLIYFSYDVKMKEKGDIPEGYSVSREKKERFSLILESASTNQTSMYLCASSLPGTSGRPEGTQYFGPGTRLTVL.